Each of the 10 T cell receptor beta chains below was sequenced from the same sample in a study of blood T cell repertoires in COVID-19. Profiled with immunoSEQ multiplex PCR; TCRdb holds only in-frame clones, not every one. The sample includes approximately 170,000 clones, 70% to 85% of them seen just once. Sequencing input: PBMCs or T cells enriched from blood (not recorded which). All receptors come from a woman in her 70s in a cohort exposed to, infected with or recovered from COVID-19 (not recorded which).

This chain links TRBV7-9 with TRBJ1-1; 9 bases are a match to TRBD1. Trimming cost V 2 bases and J 5 bases; bases outside gene matches: 3. This CDR3 contains 14 residues. Germline loops: CDR1 SEHNR, CDR2 FQNEAQ (reference sequence). This CDR3 reads CASSLQQGATEAFF. CDR3 bases: TGTGCCAGCAGCTTACAACAGGGGGCTACTGAAGCTTTCTTT. The whole variable domain, filled in from reference TRBV7-9 and TRBJ1-1, reads DTGVSQNPRHKITKRGQNVTFRCDPISEHNRLYWYRQTLGQGPEFLTYFQNEAQLEKSRLLSDRFSAERPKGSFSTLEIQRTEQGDSAMYLCASSLQQGATEAFFGQGTRLTVV.

This chain uses TRBV29-1 with TRBJ2-5, with 9 bases identical to TRBD1. Germline CDR1 SQVTM, CDR2 ANQGSEA. There are 13 residues in the CDR3. V shed 5 bases, J shed 5 bases, and the junction held 6 bases outside the gene matches. CDR3 residues: CSVTGQGRETQYF. The CDR3 nucleotides read TGCAGCGTTACGGGACAGGGTCGGGAGACCCAGTACTTC.

V and J are TRBV24-1 and TRBJ2-1, with 8 bases lining up with TRBD2. The J segment lost 6 bases and the V segment lost 3 bases, leaving 12 bases of the junction unmatched. Germline lookup yields CDR1 KGHDR and CDR2 SFDVKD. This CDR3 is built from 17 residues. The CDR3: CATSDARSGSFANEQFF. The DNA of the CDR3 is TGTGCCACCAGTGATGCACGGAGCGGGAGTTTTGCCAATGAGCAGTTCTTC.

This clone was observed a handful of times. The chain is built from TRBV11-2 and TRBJ2-1, with D possibly being TRBD2 (5 bases). Germline V CDR1 and CDR2: SGHAT, FQNNGV. The CDR3 length is 13 residues. V gave up 5 bases and J gave up 6 bases, with 11 bases separating them. The CDR3 DNA follows: TGTGCCAGCAGCCCAGGAGGAAGCAATGAGCAGTTCTTC. Protein sequence: CASSPGGSNEQFF.

The rearrangement uses TRBV24-1 and TRBJ1-2, with a weak D call TRBD1 (6 bases). The germline V and J ends were trimmed by 5 bases and 5 bases, with 14 bases remaining between them. Per the germline V gene, CDR1 is KGHDR and CDR2 is SFDVKD. The CDR3 contains 14 residues. CDR3 protein: CATSAAGGSYGYTF. The CDR3 region has the DNA TGTGCCACCAGTGCGGCGGGGGGCAGTTATGGCTACACCTTC.

The genes are TRBV5-1 and TRBJ1-5; no clear D gene. CDR1 and CDR2 (germline): SGHRS, YFSETQ. Trimming pared 2 bases from V and 0 bases from J, leaving 9 bases between. The CDR3 is made up of 15 amino acids. CDR3 protein: CASSFSPGSNQPQHF. For the CDR3, the DNA is TGCGCCAGCAGCTTTTCTCCGGGTAGCAATCAGCCCCAGCATTTT.

CDR3 loop: CASSYSGQGLEAFF. Here the CDR3 DNA reads TGTGCCAGCAGTTACTCGGGACAGGGGCTTGAAGCTTTCTTT. The rearrangement joins TRBV6-5 to TRBJ1-1; TRBD1 matches at 10 bases. This CDR3 has 14 residues. Looked up from germline, CDR1 is MNHEY and CDR2 is SVGAGI. V was pared by 0 bases and J by 7 bases, with 2 bases of the junction left unmatched.

This sequence joins TRBV19 and TRBJ2-3; TRBD2 agrees at 8 bases. The CDR3 has 15 amino acids. The germline V gene has CDR1 LNHDA and CDR2 SQIVND (reference sequence). V shed 5 bases, J shed 1 base, and the junction held 5 bases outside the gene matches. The CDR3: CASSRTSGGTDTQYF. In DNA form, the CDR3 reads TGTGCCAGTAGTCGAACTAGCGGAGGCACAGATACGCAGTATTTT.

Concerning this clone: The junction does not match germline at one end; this may be a read error. The V and J genes are TRBV9 and TRBJ2-1, with TRBD2 matching over 9 bases. Germline loops: CDR1 SGDLS, CDR2 YYNGEE. CDR3 length: 15 amino acids. CDR3 coding DNA: TGTGCCAGCAACGTAGAGGGACTAGCCCCCAATGAGCAGTTCTTC. Translation: CASNVEGLAPNEQFF.

The V call is TRBV4-2, the J call TRBJ2-5; 8 positions match TRBD1. V shed 2 bases and J 2 bases; nucleotides not matched to a gene: 10. The germline V gene has CDR1 LGHNA and CDR2 YNFKEQ. The CDR3 has 17 amino acids. The CDR3 region has the DNA TGTGCCAGCAGCCAATGGGGCGGGACAGGCTTACAAGAGACCCAGTACTTC. Protein: CASSQWGGTGLQETQYF.